One sample yielded the 30 T cell receptor beta chains listed below, sequenced in a study of blood T cell repertoires in COVID-19. Method: immunoSEQ multiplex PCR; TCRdb's copy keeps in-frame clones and lacks some. The sample yields 150,000 or so clones, roughly 90% seen once. Sequenced material: peripheral blood. These TCRs come from a man aged 50-59 years with acute or convalescent COVID-19.

The gene calls are TRBV6-5 and TRBJ2-7, with 14 bases lining up with TRBD2. Per the germline V gene, CDR1 is MNHEY and CDR2 is SVGAGI. V was pared by 7 bases and J by 6 bases, with 5 bases of the junction left unmatched. CDR3 size: 14 residues. The CDR3 DNA is TGTGCCAGCAAACCGGGACTAGCGGGAGTCGAGCAGTACTTC. Protein sequence: CASKPGLAGVEQYF.

The CDR3 DNA reads as TGCGCCAGCAGCGAAGGAGGTAGCGGGAAAAATGAGCAGTTCTTC. This codes for CASSEGGSGKNEQFF. The genes are TRBV5-1 and TRBJ2-1, with 8 nucleotides matching TRBD2. V shed 4 bases and J 7 bases; nucleotides not matched to a gene: 10. From germline, CDR1 is SGHRS and CDR2 YFSETQ. This CDR3 is 15 amino acids long.

V usage is TRBV7-2 and J usage is TRBJ1-5; TRBD1 matches at 7 bases. Germline CDR1 and CDR2: SGHTA and FQGNSA. The length of the CDR3 is 14 residues. The junction had 3 bases not matched to a gene; V was cut back by 5 bases and J by 2 bases. This CDR3 reads CASSQGGGNQPQHF. The CDR3 DNA follows: TGTGCCAGCAGCCAAGGGGGCGGCAATCAGCCCCAGCATTTT.

The chain employs TRBV28 and TRBJ1-1; 8 bases line up with TRBD1. J lost 4 bases, V lost 3 bases, and 7 bases had no gene match. The CDR3 length is 15 residues. Germline-derived CDR1 and CDR2 are MDHEN and SYDVKM. This chain's CDR3 is CASSFLTGGVTEAFF. The CDR3 DNA reads TGTGCCAGCAGTTTCCTAACAGGGGGTGTCACTGAAGCTTTCTTT.

Only one count was recorded for this clone. This chain connects TRBV19 to TRBJ1-1; D is unclear. V dropped 1 base and J dropped 1 base, with 4 bases sitting between them. CDR3 length: 13 residues. Germline CDR1 is LNHDA and CDR2 is SQIVND (reference sequence). CDR3 loop: CASSIASNTEAFF. DNA of the CDR3: TGTGCCAGTAGTATAGCCTCGAACACTGAAGCTTTCTTT.

This sequence joins TRBV5-6 and TRBJ2-7, with D unresolved. The CDR3 consists of 13 residues. Germline V lookup: CDR1 SGHDT, CDR2 YYEEEE. V lost 1 base and J lost 3, with 8 bases in between. The CDR3 DNA reads TGTGCCAGCAGCTTGCGTCAGAACTACGAGCAGTACGTC. Amino acid sequence: CASSLRQNYEQYV.

V usage is TRBV12-5 and J usage is TRBJ2-2; 12 positions agree with TRBD1. With V trimmed by 7 bases and J by 7 bases, 10 bases remained unmatched. This CDR3 is 16 amino acids long. Germline CDR1 is LGHNT and CDR2 is FRNRAP. CDR3 sequence reads: CASAWGGTGGLGELFF. CDR3 in DNA: TGTGCTAGTGCCTGGGGGGGGACAGGGGGCCTCGGGGAGCTGTTTTTT.

J is TRBJ2-7 and V is TRBV27, with 8 bases that match TRBD1. CDR1 and CDR2 (germline): MNHEY, SMNVEV (reference sequence). The CDR3 extends over 16 amino acids. Trimming removed 5 bases from V and 2 bases from J; junction bases left unmatched: 11. The CDR3 protein is CASSRLDRGGTYEQYF. CDR3 sequence (DNA): TGTGCCAGCAGTCGCCTAGACAGGGGAGGAACCTACGAGCAGTACTTC.

The chain links TRBV5-1 to TRBJ1-1, with TRBD1 identical over 9 bases. Germline V gives CDR1 SGHRS, CDR2 YFSETQ. The CDR3 sequence is 14 residues long. V lost 4 bases and J lost 1; bases outside the gene matches: 2. The CDR3 sequence: CASSPDRGNTEAFF. CDR3 nucleotides: TGCGCCAGCAGCCCGGACAGGGGGAACACTGAAGCTTTCTTT.

CDR3 DNA: TGTGCCAGCAGATTGGACGGGGGGAACACTGAAGCTTTCTTT. The encoded protein is CASRLDGGNTEAFF. The V and J genes are TRBV28 and TRBJ1-1, with D perhaps matching TRBD1 (5 bases). V was pared by 6 bases and J by 1 base, with 12 bases between. The V gene's germline CDR1 is MDHEN and CDR2 SYDVKM. The CDR3 length is 14 residues.

This clone was found a few times. This chain's CDR3 is CADKGGANYGYTF. For the CDR3, the DNA is TGTGCCGATAAGGGCGGGGCTAACTATGGCTACACCTTC. The chain couples TRBV2 to TRBJ1-2, with D unresolved. Germline V gives CDR1 SNHLY, CDR2 FYNNEI. Trimming removed 11 bases from V and 0 bases from J, with 13 bases in between. The CDR3 contains 13 residues.

J is TRBJ1-2 and V is TRBV12-5, with a weak D call TRBD1 (5 bases). This CDR3 is 15 amino acids long. Trimming pared 0 bases from V and 2 bases from J, leaving 10 bases between. The germline V gene encodes CDR1 LGHNT and CDR2 FRNRAP. The DNA of the CDR3 is TGTGCTAGTGGTTTGGTTACCTCAGGGAACTATGGCTACACCTTC. Its translation: CASGLVTSGNYGYTF.

This chain uses TRBV11-2 with TRBJ2-5, with no clear D. This CDR3 spans 14 amino acids. Germline assignment: CDR1 SGHAT and CDR2 FQNNGV. Trimming cost V 1 base and J 4 bases, with 10 bases left between them. In DNA form, the CDR3 reads TGTGCCAGCAGCTTAGTCGAGAGCGCAGAGACCCAGTACTTC. Its translation: CASSLVESAETQYF.

This rearrangement joins TRBV4-2 to TRBJ2-1, with 7 bases lining up with TRBD2. Losses at the gene ends were 0 bases for V and 1 base for J; bases not matched to a gene: 9. Germline V gene data show CDR1 as LGHNA and CDR2 as YNFKEQ. This CDR3 has 18 amino acids. CDR3: CASSQDVGRAYSYNEQFF. Here the CDR3 DNA reads TGTGCCAGCAGCCAAGATGTTGGGAGGGCCTATTCCTACAATGAGCAGTTCTTC.

The genes are TRBV2 and TRBJ2-5; 11 bases align to TRBD2. This CDR3 comprises 15 residues. Germline values: CDR1 SNHLY, CDR2 FYNNEI. V lost 6 bases, J lost 2 bases, and 5 bases stayed unmatched. CDR3 bases: TGTGCCAGCAGATACGGGACTAGCGGTCAAGAGACCCAGTACTTC. This translates into CASRYGTSGQETQYF.

The gene calls are TRBV6-2 or TRBV6-3 and TRBJ1-5; 11 bases align to TRBD1. The CDR3 has 15 amino acids. Germline loops: CDR1 MNHEY, CDR2 SVGEGT. J gave up 4 bases and V 6 bases, and 5 bases lay outside the gene matches. In DNA form, the CDR3 reads TGTGCCAGCAGCCCGGGACAGGGGGTAAATCAGCCCCAGCATTTT. Translating it yields CASSPGQGVNQPQHF.

The chain couples TRBV28 to TRBJ2-7, with TRBD2 matching 10 bases. The CDR3 is 15 amino acids. V was clipped by 6 bases and J by 10 bases; unmatched bases: 15. The germline CDR1 and CDR2 sequences are MDHEN and SYDVKM. The CDR3 region is CASSQQTSGAPLQYF. As DNA, the CDR3 is TGTGCCAGCAGCCAACAAACTAGCGGGGCCCCTTTACAGTACTTC. Combining the CDR3 with reference TRBV28 and TRBJ2-7 gives the whole variable domain DVKVTQSSRYLVKRTGEKVFLECVQDMDHENMFWYRQDPGLGLRLIYFSYDVKMKEKGDIPEGYSVSREKKERFSLILESASTNQTSMYLCASSQQTSGAPLQYFGPGTRLTVT.

The chain employs TRBV27 and TRBJ2-1; D is unresolved. CDR3 size: 20 residues. With 5 bases removed from V and 0 bases from J, the gap between germline ends came to 26 bases. CDR1 and CDR2 from the germline V gene are MNHEY and SMNVEV (reference sequence). The CDR3 DNA reads as TGTGCCAGCAGTCCCGATTCCGGTCGATCTAGTACGGGCTCCTACAATGAGCAGTTCTTC. Protein: CASSPDSGRSSTGSYNEQFF.

The rearrangement joins TRBV2 to TRBJ1-4, with TRBD1 matching over 10 bases. CDR3 length: 14 residues. CDR1 is SNHLY and CDR2 is FYNNEI in the germline V gene. J gave up 7 bases and V 7 bases, and 6 bases lay outside the gene matches. CDR3 sequence (DNA): TGTGCCAGCATCCGGGACAGGGGCTCTGAAAAACTGTTTTTT. This translates into CASIRDRGSEKLFF.

The rearrangement uses TRBV28 and TRBJ1-6, with a possible D match to TRBD1 (5 bases). Germline V gives CDR1 MDHEN, CDR2 SYDVKM. V gave up 5 bases and J gave up 1 base, with 15 bases separating them. The CDR3 is made up of 17 amino acids. The CDR3 protein is CASSPKGGDSYNSPLHF. The CDR3 nucleotides are TGTGCCAGCAGTCCCAAGGGAGGGGATTCCTATAATTCACCCCTCCACTTT.

This clone turned up a few times. V gene TRBV5-6 combines with J gene TRBJ2-1; 7 positions match TRBD2. Germline values: CDR1 SGHDT, CDR2 YYEEEE. There are 15 residues in the CDR3. The trim removed 4 bases at V and 9 bases at J, leaving 13 bases unmatched. The DNA of the CDR3 is TGTGCCAGCAGCATATCGGGCGGGAGATGGCGTGAGCAGTTCTTC. It encodes CASSISGGRWREQFF.

The chain combines TRBV7-6 with TRBJ2-6, with 12 positions matching TRBD2. V dropped 7 bases and J dropped 3; count of bases not matched to a gene: 19. This CDR3 has 21 residues. Germline V CDR1 and CDR2: SGHVS, FNYEAQ. The CDR3 protein is CASTPSGGVPSGRVGANVLTF. CDR3 nucleotides: TGTGCCAGCACCCCGAGCGGCGGGGTGCCTAGCGGGAGGGTTGGGGCCAACGTCCTGACTTTC.

The gene calls are TRBV2 and TRBJ2-1; no firm D call. This CDR3 comprises 12 residues. Germline CDR1 SNHLY, CDR2 FYNNEI. The ends were cut back, 3 bases at V and 9 bases at J, with 9 bases in the middle. The DNA for the CDR3 is TGTGCCAGCAGTGATCTCATTAGTGAGCAGTTCTTC. This sequence encodes CASSDLISEQFF.

J is TRBJ1-2 and V is TRBV7-8; 9 bases are a match to TRBD1. Trimming cost V 5 bases and J 9 bases; bases outside gene matches: 7. The CDR3 contains 13 residues. Germline-derived CDR1 and CDR2 are SGHVS and FQNEAQ. The CDR3 loop is CASSPGQGMSYTF. The CDR3 bases are TGTGCCAGCAGCCCCGGACAGGGGATGAGCTACACCTTC.

V gene TRBV25-1 combines with J gene TRBJ1-4; D ambiguous. The length of the CDR3 is 14 residues. CDR1 and CDR2 (germline): MGHDK, SYGVNS. The germline V and J ends were trimmed by 2 bases and 2 bases, with 6 bases remaining between them. CDR3 residues: CASSESRTNEKLFF. The CDR3 DNA is TGTGCCAGCAGTGAAAGCAGGACTAATGAAAAACTGTTTTTT.

The chain links TRBV20-1 to TRBJ2-1, with D possibly being TRBD2 (5 bases). The CDR3 sequence is 11 residues long. V gave up 7 bases and J gave up 9 bases, with 13 bases separating them. CDR1 is DFQATT and CDR2 is SNEGSKA in the germline V gene (reference sequence). Here the CDR3 reads CSGARSGEQFF. In DNA form, the CDR3 reads TGCAGTGGCGCCCGGAGCGGTGAGCAGTTCTTC.

The rearrangement uses TRBV5-5 and TRBJ1-2; 8 bases align to TRBD1. The CDR3 covers 14 residues. V lost 3 bases, J lost 6 bases, and 7 bases stayed unmatched. Germline V gene sequence: CDR1 SGHKS, CDR2 YYEKEE (reference sequence). CDR3 in amino acids: CASSWGRGLDGYTF. The CDR3 region has the DNA TGTGCCAGCAGCTGGGGCAGGGGGCTCGATGGCTACACCTTC.

This chain joins TRBV7-3 and TRBJ2-7, with TRBD1 identical over 10 bases. Per the germline V gene, CDR1 is SGHTA and CDR2 is FQGTGA. The ends lost 4 bases at V and 7 bases at J; junction bases unmatched: 4. The CDR3 extends over 13 amino acids. The CDR3 is CASSSRTGGEQYF. As DNA, the CDR3 is TGTGCCAGCAGCTCCCGGACAGGGGGTGAGCAGTACTTC.

Turning to this clone: One end of the junction is discordant with germline, which a read error may explain. V usage is TRBV7-7 and J usage is TRBJ2-1; 8 nucleotides match TRBD2. This CDR3 comprises 18 residues. Per the germline V gene, CDR1 is SSHAT and CDR2 is FNYEAQ (reference sequence). In nucleotides, the CDR3 is TGTGCTAGCAGCAGCTTAGTGTCCCCGGGGGGGGCCGGGGGAGAGCAGTTCTTC. This codes for CASSSLVSPGGAGGEQFF.

The V gene is TRBV5-5, the J gene TRBJ1-1, with 9 nucleotides matching TRBD1. Germline-derived CDR1 and CDR2 are SGHKS and YYEKEE (reference sequence). V was pared by 6 bases and J by 5 bases, with 11 bases of the junction left unmatched. CDR3 length: 15 residues. CDR3 DNA sequence: TGTGCCAGCACCCTAGGGGACAGGGAAAGAACTGAAGCTTTCTTT. This translates into CASTLGDRERTEAFF.